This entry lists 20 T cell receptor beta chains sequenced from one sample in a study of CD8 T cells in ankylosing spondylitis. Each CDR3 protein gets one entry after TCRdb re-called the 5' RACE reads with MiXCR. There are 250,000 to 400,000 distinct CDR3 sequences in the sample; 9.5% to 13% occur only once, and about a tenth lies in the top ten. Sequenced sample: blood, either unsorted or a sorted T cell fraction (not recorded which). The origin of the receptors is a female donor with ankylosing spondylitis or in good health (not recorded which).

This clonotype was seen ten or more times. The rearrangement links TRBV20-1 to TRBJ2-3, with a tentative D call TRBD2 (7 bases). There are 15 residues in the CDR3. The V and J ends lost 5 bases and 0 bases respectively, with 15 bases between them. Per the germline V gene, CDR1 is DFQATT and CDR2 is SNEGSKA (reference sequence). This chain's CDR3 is CSAPRGRVSTDTQYF. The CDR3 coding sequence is TGCAGTGCTCCGCGGGGGCGGGTTAGCACAGATACGCAGTATTTT.

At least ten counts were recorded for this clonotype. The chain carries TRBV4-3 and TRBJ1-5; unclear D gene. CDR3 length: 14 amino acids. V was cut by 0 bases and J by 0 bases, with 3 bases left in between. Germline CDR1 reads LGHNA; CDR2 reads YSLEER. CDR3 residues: CASSQDYSNQPQHF. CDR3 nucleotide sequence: TGCGCCAGCAGCCAAGATTATAGCAATCAGCCCCAGCATTTT.

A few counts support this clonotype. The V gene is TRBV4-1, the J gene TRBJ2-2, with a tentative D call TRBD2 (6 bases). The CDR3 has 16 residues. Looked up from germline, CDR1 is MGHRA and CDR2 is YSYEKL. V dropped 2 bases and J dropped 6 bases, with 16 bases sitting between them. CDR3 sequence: CASSQWGTPNAGELFF. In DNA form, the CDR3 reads TGCGCCAGCAGCCAATGGGGGACTCCTAACGCCGGGGAGCTGTTTTTT.

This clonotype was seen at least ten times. Written as DNA, the CDR3 is TGTGCCAGCTCACCCAGGGGGGCCGATCAGCCCCAGCATTTT. Encoded protein: CASSPRGADQPQHF. The chain couples TRBV18 to TRBJ1-5; 7 bases map to TRBD1. CDR1 is KGHSH, CDR2 LQKENI, per germline. This CDR3 contains 14 residues. J was trimmed by 5 bases and V by 3 bases; bases with no gene match: 4.

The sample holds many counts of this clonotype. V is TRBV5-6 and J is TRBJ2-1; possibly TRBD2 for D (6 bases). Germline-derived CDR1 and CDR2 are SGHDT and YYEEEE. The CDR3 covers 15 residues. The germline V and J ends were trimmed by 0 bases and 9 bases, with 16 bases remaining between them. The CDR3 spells CASSLAPGLTGEQFF. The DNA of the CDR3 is TGTGCCAGCAGCTTGGCCCCCGGACTAACGGGTGAGCAGTTCTTC.

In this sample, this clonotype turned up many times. CDR3 region: CSATQDSGELFF. DNA of the CDR3: TGCAGTGCCACCCAAGATTCCGGGGAGCTGTTTTTT. The chain joins TRBV20-1 to TRBJ2-2; D gene ambiguous. Trimming cost V 6 bases and J 6 bases, with 11 bases left between them. The CDR3 contains 12 residues. Germline loops: CDR1 DFQATT, CDR2 SNEGSKA (reference sequence).

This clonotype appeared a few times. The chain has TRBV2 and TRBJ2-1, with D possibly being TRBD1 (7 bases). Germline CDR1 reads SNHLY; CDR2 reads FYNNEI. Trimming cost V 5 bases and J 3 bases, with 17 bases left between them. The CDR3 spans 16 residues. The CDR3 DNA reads TGTGCCAGCAGTCCAAGGAGGGACAGAATCTACAATGAGCAGTTCTTC. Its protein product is CASSPRRDRIYNEQFF.

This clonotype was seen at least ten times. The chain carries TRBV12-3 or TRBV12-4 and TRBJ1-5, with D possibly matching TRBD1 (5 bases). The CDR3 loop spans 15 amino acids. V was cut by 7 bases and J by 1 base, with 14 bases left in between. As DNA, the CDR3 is TGTGCCAGCACCCCTGACGGGACCAGCAATCAGCCCCAGCATTTT. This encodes CASTPDGTSNQPQHF.

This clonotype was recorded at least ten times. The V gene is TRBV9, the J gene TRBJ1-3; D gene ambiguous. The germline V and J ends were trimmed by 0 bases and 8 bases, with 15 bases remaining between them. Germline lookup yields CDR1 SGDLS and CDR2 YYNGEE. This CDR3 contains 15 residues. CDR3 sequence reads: CASSVEGRREDTIYF. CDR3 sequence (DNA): TGTGCCAGCAGCGTAGAGGGCCGGAGGGAGGACACCATATATTTT. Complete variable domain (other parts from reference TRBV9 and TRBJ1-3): DSGVTQTPKHLITATGQRVTLRCSPRSGDLSVYWYQQSLDQGLQFLIQYYNGEERAKGNILERFSAQQFPDLHSELNLSSLELGDSALYFCASSVEGRREDTIYFGEGSWLTVV.

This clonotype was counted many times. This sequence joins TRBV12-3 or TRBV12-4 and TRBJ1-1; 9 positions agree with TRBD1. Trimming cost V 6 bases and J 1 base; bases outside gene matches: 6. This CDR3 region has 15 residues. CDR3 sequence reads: CASRPQGAPNTEAFF. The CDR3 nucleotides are TGTGCCAGCAGACCACAGGGGGCCCCGAACACTGAAGCTTTCTTT.

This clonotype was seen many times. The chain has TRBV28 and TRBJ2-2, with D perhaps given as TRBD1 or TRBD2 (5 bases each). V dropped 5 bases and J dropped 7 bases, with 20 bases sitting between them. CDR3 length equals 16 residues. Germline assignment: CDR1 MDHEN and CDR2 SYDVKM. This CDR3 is CASSAAGASFRGELFF. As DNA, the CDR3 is TGTGCCAGCAGTGCCGCCGGGGCTAGCTTTCGCGGGGAGCTGTTTTTT.

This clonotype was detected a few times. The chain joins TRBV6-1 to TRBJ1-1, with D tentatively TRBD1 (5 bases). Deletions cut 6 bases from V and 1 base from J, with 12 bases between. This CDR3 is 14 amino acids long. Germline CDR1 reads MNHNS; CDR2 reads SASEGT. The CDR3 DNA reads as TGTGCCAGCAGCTCGCTGGGGCCGAACACTGAAGCTTTCTTT. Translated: CASSSLGPNTEAFF.

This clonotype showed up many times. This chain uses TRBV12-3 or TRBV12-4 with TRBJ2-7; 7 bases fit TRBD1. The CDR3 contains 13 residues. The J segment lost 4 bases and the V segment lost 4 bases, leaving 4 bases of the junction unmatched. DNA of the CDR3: TGTGCCAGCAGTTCCGGGACAGCGTACGAGCAGTACTTC. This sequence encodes CASSSGTAYEQYF.

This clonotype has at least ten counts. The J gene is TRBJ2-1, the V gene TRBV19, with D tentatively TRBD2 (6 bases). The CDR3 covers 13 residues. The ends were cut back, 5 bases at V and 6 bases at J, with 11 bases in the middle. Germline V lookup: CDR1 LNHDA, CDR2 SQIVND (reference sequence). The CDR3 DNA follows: TGTGCCAGTAGTGAACTAGCAGGCAATGAGCAGTTCTTC. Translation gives CASSELAGNEQFF. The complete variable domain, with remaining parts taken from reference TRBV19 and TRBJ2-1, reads DGGITQSPKYLFRKEGQNVTLSCEQNLNHDAMYWYRQDPGQGLRLIYYSQIVNDFQKGDIAEGYSVSREKKESFPLTVTSAQKNPTAFYLCASSELAGNEQFFGPGTRLTVL.

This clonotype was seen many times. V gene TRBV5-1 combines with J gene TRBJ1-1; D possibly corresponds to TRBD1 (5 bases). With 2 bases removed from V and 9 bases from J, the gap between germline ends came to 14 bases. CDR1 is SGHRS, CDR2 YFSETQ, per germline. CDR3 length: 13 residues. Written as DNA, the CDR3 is TGCGCCAGCAGCTTAGGGACCTATTCTAAAGCTTTCTTT. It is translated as CASSLGTYSKAFF.

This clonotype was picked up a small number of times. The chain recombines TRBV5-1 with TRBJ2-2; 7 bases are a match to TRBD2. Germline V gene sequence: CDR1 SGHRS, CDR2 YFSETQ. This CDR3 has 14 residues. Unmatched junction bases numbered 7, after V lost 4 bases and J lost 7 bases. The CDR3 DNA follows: TGCGCCAGCAGCACCGGACTAGTGAGCGGGGAGCTGTTTTTT. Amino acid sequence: CASSTGLVSGELFF.

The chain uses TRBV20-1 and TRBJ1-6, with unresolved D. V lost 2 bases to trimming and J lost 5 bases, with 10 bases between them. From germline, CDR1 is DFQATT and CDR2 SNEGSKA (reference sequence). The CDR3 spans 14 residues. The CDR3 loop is CSARRDGDNSPLHF. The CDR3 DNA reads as TGCAGTGCTAGAAGAGACGGTGATAATTCACCCCTCCACTTT.

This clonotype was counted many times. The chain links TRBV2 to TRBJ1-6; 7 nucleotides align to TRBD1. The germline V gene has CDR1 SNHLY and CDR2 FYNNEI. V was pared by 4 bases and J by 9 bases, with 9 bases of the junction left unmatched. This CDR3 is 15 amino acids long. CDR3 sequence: CASSAPTGAFSPLHF. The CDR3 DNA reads TGTGCCAGCAGTGCACCTACAGGGGCGTTTTCACCCCTCCACTTT.

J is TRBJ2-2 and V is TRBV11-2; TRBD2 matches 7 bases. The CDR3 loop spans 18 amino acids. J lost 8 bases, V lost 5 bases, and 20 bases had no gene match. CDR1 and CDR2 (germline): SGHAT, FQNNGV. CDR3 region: CASSPLSGNGRQRGELFF. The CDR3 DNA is TGTGCCAGCAGCCCCCTTTCGGGTAACGGGAGGCAGAGGGGGGAGCTGTTTTTT.

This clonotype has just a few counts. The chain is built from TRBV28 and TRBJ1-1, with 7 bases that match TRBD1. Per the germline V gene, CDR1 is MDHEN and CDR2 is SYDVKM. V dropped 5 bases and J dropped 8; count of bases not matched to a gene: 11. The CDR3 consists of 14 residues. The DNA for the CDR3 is TGTGCCAGCAGTGTACTACAGGGGAGTCGGGAAGCTTTCTTT. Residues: CASSVLQGSREAFF.